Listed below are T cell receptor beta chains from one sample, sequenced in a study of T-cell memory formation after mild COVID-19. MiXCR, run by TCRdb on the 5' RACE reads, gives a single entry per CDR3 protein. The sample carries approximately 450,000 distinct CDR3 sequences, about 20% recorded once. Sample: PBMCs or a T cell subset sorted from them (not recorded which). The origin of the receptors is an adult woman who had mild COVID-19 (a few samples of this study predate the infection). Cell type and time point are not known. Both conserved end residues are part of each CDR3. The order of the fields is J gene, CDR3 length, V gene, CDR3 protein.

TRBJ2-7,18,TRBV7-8,CASSLAQSLLADSYEQYF
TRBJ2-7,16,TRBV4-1,CASSQVWTGASYEQYF
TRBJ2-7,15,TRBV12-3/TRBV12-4,CASSSTLGGSYEQYF
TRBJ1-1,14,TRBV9,CASSVKGASTEAFF
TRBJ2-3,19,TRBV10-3,CAISEARPIGGGLTDTQYF
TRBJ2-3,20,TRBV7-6,CASSSIGLAGRAPSTDTQYF
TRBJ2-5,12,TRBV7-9,CASSLGAEAQYF
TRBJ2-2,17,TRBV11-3,CASSSSPGTVMAGELFF
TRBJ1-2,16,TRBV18,CASSSTSGQGGYGYTF
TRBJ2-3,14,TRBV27,CASSFGSSTDTQYF
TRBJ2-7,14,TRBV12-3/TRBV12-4,CASTFSSGGDEQYF
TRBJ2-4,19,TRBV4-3,CASSQRFSGSALAKNIQYF
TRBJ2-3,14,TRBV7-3,CASSLRQSTDTQYF
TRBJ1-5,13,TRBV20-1,CSAGPTGNQPQHF
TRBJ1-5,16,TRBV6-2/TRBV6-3,CASSSGAGAGNQPQHF
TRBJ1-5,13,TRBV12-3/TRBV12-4,CASSGQGHQPQHF
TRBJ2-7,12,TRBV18,CASSPLTNEQYF
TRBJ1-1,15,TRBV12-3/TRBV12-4,CASRVSGRRNTEAFF
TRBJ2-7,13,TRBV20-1,CSPLMRGVYEQYF
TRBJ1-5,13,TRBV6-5,CASSYVSNQPQHF
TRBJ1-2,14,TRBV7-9,CASIDKDRAYGYTF
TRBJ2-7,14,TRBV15,CATSIGGDADEQYF
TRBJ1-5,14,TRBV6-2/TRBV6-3,CASSYLTFKQPQHF
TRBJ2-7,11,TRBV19,CATGQPYEQYF
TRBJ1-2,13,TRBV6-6,CASVRQENYGYTF
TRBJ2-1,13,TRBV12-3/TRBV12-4,CASSFLRSNEQFF
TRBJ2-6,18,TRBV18,CASSPRVQGGSGANVLTF
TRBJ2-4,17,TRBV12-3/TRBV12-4,CASSEFPRATERGIQYF
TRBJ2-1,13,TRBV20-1,CSAPPGLHNEQFF
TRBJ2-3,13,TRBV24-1,CATQVQGTDTQYF
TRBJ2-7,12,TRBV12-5,CASGLYRGEQYF